Sequencing of this T cell receptor (beta chain) was carried out in a study of blood T cell repertoires in COVID-19. Study-wide background: Sites in the United States, Italy and Spain provided acute and convalescent COVID-19 samples.

Per the original data handling: Researchers report that nucleated cell counts were estimated from reference gene primer amplification. The method was immunoSEQ multiplex PCR; TCRdb's version includes in-frame clones alone and lacks a portion of them. From that table come the V and J calls and clone size; the DNA was used to work out D and trimming. Here the sample spans under 300,000 clones, around four fifths being singletons. The germline CDR1 and CDR2 sequences are MNHEY and SMNVEV (reference sequence). CDR3 length: 14 residues. J was trimmed by 5 bases and V by 5 bases; bases with no gene match: 5.

The chain is built from TRBV27 and TRBJ2-3, with 9 nucleotides matching TRBD1. Sequenced sample: peripheral blood. The receptor comes from a woman in her 50s who had recovered from COVID-19. CDR3 residues: CASSPGTGIDTQYF. As DNA, the CDR3 is TGTGCCAGCAGTCCCGGGACAGGGATAGATACGCAGTATTTT.